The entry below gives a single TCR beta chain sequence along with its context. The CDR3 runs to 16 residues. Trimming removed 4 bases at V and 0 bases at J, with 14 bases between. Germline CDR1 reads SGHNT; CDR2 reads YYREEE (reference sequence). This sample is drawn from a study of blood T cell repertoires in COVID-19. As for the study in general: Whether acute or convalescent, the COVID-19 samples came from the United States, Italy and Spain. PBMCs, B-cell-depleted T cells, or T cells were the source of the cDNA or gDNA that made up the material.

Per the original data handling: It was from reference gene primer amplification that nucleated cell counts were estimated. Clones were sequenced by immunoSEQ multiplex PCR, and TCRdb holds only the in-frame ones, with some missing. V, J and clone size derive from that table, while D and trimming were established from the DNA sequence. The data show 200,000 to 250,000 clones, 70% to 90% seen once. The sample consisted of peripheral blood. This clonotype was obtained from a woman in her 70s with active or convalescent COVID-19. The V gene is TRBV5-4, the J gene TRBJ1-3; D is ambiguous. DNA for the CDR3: TGTGCCAGCAGCCTAGGCACGGCAAGCTCTGGAAACACCATATATTTT. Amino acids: CASSLGTASSGNTIYF.